This T cell receptor beta chain was sequenced for a study of shared clonotypes between healthy human individuals. Overall study results and limits: Although depth was large, rarefaction showed that sequencing of the sorted subsets was incomplete.

Only CD45RO-negative cells positively selected for CCR7 counted as naive CD8 cells, so terminally differentiated effector memory CD45RA+ cells were excluded. When replicate PCRs were run on sorted subsets, they used 150 to 200 ng DNA, about 30,000 T cell genomes. Profiling relied on immunoSEQ multiplex PCR, and the TCRdb table lists in-frame clones only, not all of them. The table lists over 800,000 clones, about 92% of them singletons, with less than 25% in the top ten. Concerning this clone itself: As yet, its antigen is unknown.

Trimming pared 1 base from V and 5 bases from J, leaving 20 bases between. The V gene's germline CDR1 is SGHDN and CDR2 FVKESK. This CDR3 has 17 amino acids. Sample: naive CD8+ T cells sorted from blood. This chain joins TRBV14 and TRBJ1-2; D gene ambiguous. The TCR originated in a man aged 25 to 45 in good health. The DNA for the CDR3 is TGTGCCAGCAGCCAAGTCGGGTGGGGAATGGAGGAATATGGCTACACCTTC. It is translated as CASSQVGWGMEEYGYTF.